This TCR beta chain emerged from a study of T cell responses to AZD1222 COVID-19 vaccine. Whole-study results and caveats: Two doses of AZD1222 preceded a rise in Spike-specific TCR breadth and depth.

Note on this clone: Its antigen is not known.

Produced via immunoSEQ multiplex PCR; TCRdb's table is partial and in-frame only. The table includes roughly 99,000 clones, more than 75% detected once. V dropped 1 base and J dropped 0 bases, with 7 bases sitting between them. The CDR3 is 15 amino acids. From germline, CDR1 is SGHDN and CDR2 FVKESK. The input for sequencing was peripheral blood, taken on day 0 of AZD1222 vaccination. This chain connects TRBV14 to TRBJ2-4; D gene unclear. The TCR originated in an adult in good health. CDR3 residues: CASSQGSLAKNIQYF. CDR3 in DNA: TGTGCCAGCAGCCAAGGGTCCCTAGCCAAAAACATTCAGTACTTC.